The entry below gives a single T cell receptor beta chain sequence along with its context. The Seattle patients, enrolled during active infection, were followed longitudinally. Trimming took 3 bases from V and 3 from J, leaving 12 bases between them. The CDR3 loop spans 15 amino acids. Germline V gives CDR1 LNHNV, CDR2 YYDKDF (reference sequence). This record comes from a study of blood T cell repertoires in COVID-19. Study background: The United States, Italy and Spain were the sources of the acute and convalescent COVID-19 samples. T cells, B-cell-depleted T cells, or PBMCs provided the cDNA or gDNA that served as material.

As processed by the authors: How many nucleated cells were present was estimated from reference gene primer amplification. TCRdb's table, derived via immunoSEQ multiplex PCR, lists solely in-frame clones and lacks some. Clonal size and the V and J genes are those of that table, whereas D and trimming came from the DNA. There are about 87,000 clones in the sample; around 82% occur only once, and around 3.3% lies in the top ten. Specimen: peripheral blood. The source of this sequence is a woman at least 80 years old with COVID-19, enrolled during active disease. The chain carries TRBV15 and TRBJ1-3, with D perhaps matching TRBD1 (5 bases). The CDR3 is CATSSRDSHGNTIYF. DNA of the CDR3: TGTGCCACCAGCAGCCGCGACAGCCATGGAAACACCATATATTTT. The full variable domain, rest sourced from reference TRBV15 and TRBJ1-3, is DAMVIQNPRYQVTQFGKPVTLSCSQTLNHNVMYWYQQKSSQAPKLLFHYYDKDFNNEADTPDNFQSRRPNTSFCFLDIRSPGLGDTAMYLCATSSRDSHGNTIYFGEGSWLTVV.